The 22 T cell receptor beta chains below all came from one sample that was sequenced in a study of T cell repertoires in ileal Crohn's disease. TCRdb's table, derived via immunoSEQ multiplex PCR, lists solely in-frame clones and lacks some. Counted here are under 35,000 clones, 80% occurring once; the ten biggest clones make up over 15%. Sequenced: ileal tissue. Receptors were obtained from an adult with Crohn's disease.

CDR3: CATSREPGGASYEQYF. The CDR3 region has the DNA TGTGCCACCAGCAGAGAACCGGGGGGGGCCTCCTACGAGCAGTACTTC. The J gene is TRBJ2-7, the V gene TRBV15; 8 positions agree with TRBD2. The length of the CDR3 is 16 residues. Per germline, CDR1 LNHNV and CDR2 YYDKDF (reference sequence). The trim removed 0 bases at V and 0 bases at J, leaving 4 bases unmatched.

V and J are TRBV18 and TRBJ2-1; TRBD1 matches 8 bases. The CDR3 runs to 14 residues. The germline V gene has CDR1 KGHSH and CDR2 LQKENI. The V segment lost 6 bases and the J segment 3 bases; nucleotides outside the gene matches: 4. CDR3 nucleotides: TGTGCCAGCTCCGGACAGGGCCTCTACAATGAGCAGTTCTTC. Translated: CASSGQGLYNEQFF.

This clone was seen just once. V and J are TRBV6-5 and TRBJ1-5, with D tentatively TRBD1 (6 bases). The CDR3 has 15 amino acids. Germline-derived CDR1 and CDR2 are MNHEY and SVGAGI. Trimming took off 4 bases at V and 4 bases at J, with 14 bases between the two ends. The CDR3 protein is CASSSQTGYNQPQHF. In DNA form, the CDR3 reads TGTGCCAGCAGTTCCCAGACAGGTTATAATCAGCCCCAGCATTTT.

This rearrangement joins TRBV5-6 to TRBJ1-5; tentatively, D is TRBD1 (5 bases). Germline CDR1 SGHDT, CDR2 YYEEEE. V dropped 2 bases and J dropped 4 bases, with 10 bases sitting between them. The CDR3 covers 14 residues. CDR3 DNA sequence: TGTGCCAGCAGCTTCTATAAGGGGAATCAGCCCCAGCATTTT. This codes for CASSFYKGNQPQHF.

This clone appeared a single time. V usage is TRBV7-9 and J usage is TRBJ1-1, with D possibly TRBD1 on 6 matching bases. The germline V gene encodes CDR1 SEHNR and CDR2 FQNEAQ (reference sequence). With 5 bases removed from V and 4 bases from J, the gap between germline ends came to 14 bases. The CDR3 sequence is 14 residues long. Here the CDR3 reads CASSAQGGVTEAFF. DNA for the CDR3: TGTGCCAGCAGCGCACAGGGAGGGGTCACTGAAGCTTTCTTT. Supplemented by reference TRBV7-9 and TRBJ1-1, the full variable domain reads DTGVSQNPRHKITKRGQNVTFRCDPISEHNRLYWYRQTLGQGPEFLTYFQNEAQLEKSRLLSDRFSAERPKGSFSTLEIQRTEQGDSAMYLCASSAQGGVTEAFFGQGTRLTVV.

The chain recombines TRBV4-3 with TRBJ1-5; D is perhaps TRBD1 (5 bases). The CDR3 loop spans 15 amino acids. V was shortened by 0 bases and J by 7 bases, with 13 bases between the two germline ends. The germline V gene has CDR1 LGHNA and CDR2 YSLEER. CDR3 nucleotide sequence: TGCGCCAGCAGCCAAGATCACGGGCAGGGCCAGCCCCAGCATTTT. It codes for CASSQDHGQGQPQHF.

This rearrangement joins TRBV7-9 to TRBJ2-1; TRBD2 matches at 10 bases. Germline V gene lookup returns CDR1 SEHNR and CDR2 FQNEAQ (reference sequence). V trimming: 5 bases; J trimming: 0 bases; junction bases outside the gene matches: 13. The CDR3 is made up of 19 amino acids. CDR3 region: CASSNRASGRKSSYNEQFF. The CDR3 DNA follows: TGTGCCAGCAGCAACCGGGCTAGCGGGAGAAAGAGCTCCTACAATGAGCAGTTCTTC.

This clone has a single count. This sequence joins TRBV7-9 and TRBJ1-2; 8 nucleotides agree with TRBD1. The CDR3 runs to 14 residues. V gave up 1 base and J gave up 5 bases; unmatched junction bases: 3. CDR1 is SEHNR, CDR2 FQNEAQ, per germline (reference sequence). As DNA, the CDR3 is TGTGCCAGCAGCTTAGACAGGGGGATATATGGCTACACCTTC. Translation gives CASSLDRGIYGYTF.

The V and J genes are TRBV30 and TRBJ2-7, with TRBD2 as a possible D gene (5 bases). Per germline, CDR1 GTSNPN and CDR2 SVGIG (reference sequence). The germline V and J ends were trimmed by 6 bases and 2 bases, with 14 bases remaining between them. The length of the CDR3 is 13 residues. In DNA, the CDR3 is TGTGCCTGTCTCCGGGGTATAACCTACGAGCAGTACTTC. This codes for CACLRGITYEQYF.

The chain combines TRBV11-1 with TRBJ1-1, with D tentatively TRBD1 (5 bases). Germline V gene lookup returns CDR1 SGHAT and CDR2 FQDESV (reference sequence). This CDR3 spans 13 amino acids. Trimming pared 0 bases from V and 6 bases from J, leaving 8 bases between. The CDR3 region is CASSLAGEAEAFF. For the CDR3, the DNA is TGTGCCAGCAGCTTAGCGGGGGAGGCTGAAGCTTTCTTT.

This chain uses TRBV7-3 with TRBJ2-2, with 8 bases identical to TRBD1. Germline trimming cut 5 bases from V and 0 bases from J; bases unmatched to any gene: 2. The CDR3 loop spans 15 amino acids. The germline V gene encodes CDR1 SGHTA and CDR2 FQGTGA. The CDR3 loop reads CASSRTGSNTGELFF. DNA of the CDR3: TGTGCCAGCAGCCGGACAGGGTCGAACACCGGGGAGCTGTTTTTT.

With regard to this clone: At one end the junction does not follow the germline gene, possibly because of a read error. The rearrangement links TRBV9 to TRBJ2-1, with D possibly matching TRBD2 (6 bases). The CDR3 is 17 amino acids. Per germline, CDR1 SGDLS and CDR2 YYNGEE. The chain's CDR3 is CASSVTGEPTTYIEQFF. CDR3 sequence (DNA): TGTGCCAGCAGCGTAACGGGGGAGCCCACTACCTACATTGAGCAGTTCTTC.

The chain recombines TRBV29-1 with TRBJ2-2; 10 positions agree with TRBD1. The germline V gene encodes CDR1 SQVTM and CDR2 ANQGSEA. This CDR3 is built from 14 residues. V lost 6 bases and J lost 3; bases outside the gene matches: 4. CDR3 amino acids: CSVGTGVDTGELFF. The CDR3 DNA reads TGCAGCGTCGGGACAGGGGTGGACACCGGGGAGCTGTTTTTT.

This chain's CDR3 is CASSKTGQSGIQYF. DNA of the CDR3: TGTGCCAGCAGCAAGACCGGACAATCTGGCATTCAGTACTTC. The chain is built from TRBV7-3 and TRBJ2-4; TRBD1 might be the D (5 bases). Germline CDR1 SGHTA, CDR2 FQGTGA. Trimming shortened V by 5 bases and J by 9 bases, and 17 bases separated the two germline ends. The CDR3 length is 14 residues.

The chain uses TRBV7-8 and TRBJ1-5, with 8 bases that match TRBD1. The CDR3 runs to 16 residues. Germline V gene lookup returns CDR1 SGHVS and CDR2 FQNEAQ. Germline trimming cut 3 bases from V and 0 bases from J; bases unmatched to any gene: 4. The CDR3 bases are TGTGCCAGCAGCTTTCAGGGGGCCATTAGCAATCAGCCCCAGCATTTT. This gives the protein CASSFQGAISNQPQHF.

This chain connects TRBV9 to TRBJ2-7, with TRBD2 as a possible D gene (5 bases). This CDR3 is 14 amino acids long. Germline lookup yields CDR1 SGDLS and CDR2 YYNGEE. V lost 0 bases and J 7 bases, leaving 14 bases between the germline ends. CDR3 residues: CASSVGVGVWEQYF. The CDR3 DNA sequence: TGTGCCAGCAGCGTAGGAGTGGGAGTGTGGGAGCAGTACTTC.

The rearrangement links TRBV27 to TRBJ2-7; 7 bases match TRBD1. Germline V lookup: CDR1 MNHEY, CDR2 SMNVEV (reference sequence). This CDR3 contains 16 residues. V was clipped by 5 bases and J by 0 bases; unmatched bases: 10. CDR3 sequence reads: CASSPWTGRSSYEQYF. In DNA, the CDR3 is TGTGCCAGCAGTCCCTGGACAGGCCGAAGCTCCTACGAGCAGTACTTC.

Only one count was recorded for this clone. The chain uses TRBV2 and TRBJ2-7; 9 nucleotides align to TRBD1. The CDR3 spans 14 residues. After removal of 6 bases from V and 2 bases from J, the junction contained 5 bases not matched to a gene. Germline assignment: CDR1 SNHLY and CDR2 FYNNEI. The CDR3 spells CASRRDRVAYEQYF. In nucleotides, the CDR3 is TGTGCCAGCAGGAGGGACAGGGTTGCCTACGAGCAGTACTTC.

The CDR3 DNA is TGTGCTAGTCGGGGGAGTGATGAAAAACTGTTTTTT. The encoded protein is CASRGSDEKLFF. The chain joins TRBV12-5 to TRBJ1-4; possibly TRBD1 for D (5 bases). This CDR3 has 12 residues. Trimming pared 8 bases from V and 6 bases from J, leaving 10 bases between. Per germline, CDR1 LGHNT and CDR2 FRNRAP. Full variable domain (rest looked up from reference TRBV12-5 and TRBJ1-4): DARVTQTPRHKVTEMGQEVTMRCQPILGHNTVFWYRQTMMQGLELLAYFRNRAPLDDSGMPKDRFSAEMPDATLATLKIQPSEPRDSAVYFCASRGSDEKLFFGSGTQLSVL.

CDR3 DNA: TGTGCCAGCTCATATCTCGATACGCAGTATTTT. It yields the protein CASSYLDTQYF. The rearrangement joins TRBV18 to TRBJ2-3; D is ambiguous. Germline values: CDR1 KGHSH, CDR2 LQKENI. The V end was cut by 5 bases, the J end by 6 bases, with 6 bases between. The CDR3 loop spans 11 amino acids.

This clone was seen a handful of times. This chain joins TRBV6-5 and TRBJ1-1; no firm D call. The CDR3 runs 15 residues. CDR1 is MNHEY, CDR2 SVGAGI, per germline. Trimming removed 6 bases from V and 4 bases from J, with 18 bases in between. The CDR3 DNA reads TGTGCCAGCAGCGCCGGAGGGTTCCGGGTCACTGAAGCTTTCTTT. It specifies CASSAGGFRVTEAFF.

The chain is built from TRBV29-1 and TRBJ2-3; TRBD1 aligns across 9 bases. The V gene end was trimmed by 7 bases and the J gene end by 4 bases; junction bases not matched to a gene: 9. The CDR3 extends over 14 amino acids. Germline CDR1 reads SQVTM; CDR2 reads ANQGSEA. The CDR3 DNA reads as TGCAGCGCAGCCTGGACAGGGGTTGCAGATACGCAGTATTTT. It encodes CSAAWTGVADTQYF.